This T cell receptor beta chain was found in a study of T cell responses to AZD1222 COVID-19 vaccine. Findings and caveats of the study: Targets within unmutated variant regions were reportedly found for nearly half of spike-specific TCRs. The study identified only five to seven AZD1222 recipients as seropositive at baseline.

Concerning this clone: Its antigen is not known.

Germline CDR1 and CDR2: SQVTM and ANQGSEA. CDR3 size: 15 residues. The V and J ends lost 1 base and 2 bases, in that order; junction bases with no gene match: 1. Clones were sequenced by immunoSEQ multiplex PCR, and TCRdb holds only the in-frame ones, with some missing. The data hold over 150,000 clones, with approximately 92% observed a single time. The sequencing used peripheral blood, collected on day 0 of AZD1222 vaccination. The V gene is TRBV29-1, the J gene TRBJ2-3, with 12 bases lining up with TRBD2. The sequence was obtained from an adult in good health. The CDR3 loop is CSVEGTSGVTDTQYF. CDR3 in DNA: TGCAGCGTTGAAGGGACTAGCGGGGTCACAGATACGCAGTATTTT.